This T cell receptor beta chain was identified during a study of blood T cell repertoires in COVID-19. Some clones are missing from TCRdb's copy, which holds only in-frame ones; the method was immunoSEQ multiplex PCR. The table includes around 160,000 clones, around 87% detected once. Germline CDR1 MDHEN, CDR2 SYDVKM. Trimming pared 1 base from V and 7 bases from J, leaving 8 bases between. The CDR3 sequence is 14 residues long. V is TRBV28 and J is TRBJ1-6, with D uncertain. The receptor comes from an older woman with COVID-19, enrolled during active disease. Sequences were obtained from peripheral blood. The CDR3, as DNA: TGTGCCAGCAGTTTATACACGATAAATTCACCCCTCCACTTT. Its translation: CASSLYTINSPLHF.